This T cell receptor beta chain is drawn from a study of T cells after yellow fever vaccination. Remarks on this clonotype: What it binds is not known.

They built TCR cDNA with 5'RACE template switching, a step that put in a universal primer site and UMIs. TCRdb re-called the 5' RACE reads through MiXCR, storing one row per CDR3 protein. The table has hundreds of thousands of distinct CDR3 sequences, 13% seen once. V shed 6 bases and J 7 bases; nucleotides not matched to a gene: 15. CDR3 length: 16 residues. CDR1 KGHSH and CDR2 LQKENI come from the germline V gene. Findings of the study overall: Across the CD4 and CD8 compartments, a small share of clonotypes was present in both. Booster sampling recovered most clones from primary vaccination (under 97% CD4, 88% CD8).

Specimen: PBMCs, collected on the day of the yellow fever booster vaccination. The TCR originated in a man aged 25-45 years who received the YFV17D yellow fever vaccine. The gene calls are TRBV18 and TRBJ2-3, with 8 bases aligning to TRBD2. The CDR3 DNA is TGTGCCAGCTCCCTCCGGGGACTAGAGATGTCAAATACGCAGTATTTT. Its translation: CASSLRGLEMSNTQYF.